This is a list of T cell receptor beta chains from one sample in a study of blood T cell repertoires in COVID-19. Libraries were prepared by immunoSEQ multiplex PCR; TCRdb keeps only in-frame clonotypes and omits some of them. Counted here are some 190,000 clones, approximately 85% occurring once; the ten biggest clones make up 6.9%. Material: peripheral blood. The receptor source for this set is a man aged 80 or over with COVID-19, enrolled during active disease. Both conserved end residues are part of each CDR3. A D gene is named only where the DNA matches it firmly. Clone size is stated in some rows and not others, as once, few, many or a class when expanded.

D gene	V gene	J gene	clone size	CDR3 DNA	CDR3 protein
TRBD2	TRBV5-6	TRBJ2-1	.	TGTGCCAGCAGCTTGGTTCGAGCCAGCGGGGGGTCCAATGAGCAGTTCTTC	CASSLVRASGGSNEQFF
TRBD1	TRBV11-3	TRBJ2-6	few	TGTGCCAGCAGCAGGGGGACAGGGGTCTCTGGGGCCAACGTCCTGACTTTC	CASSRGTGVSGANVLTF
TRBD1	TRBV6-6	TRBJ1-5	.	TGTGCCAGCAGTATACAGGGGCGCGGGCATCAGCCCCAGCATTTT	CASSIQGRGHQPQHF
.	TRBV4-2	TRBJ2-3	.	TGTGCCAGCAGTCACTCGGGGGGCAGCACAGATACGCAGTATTTT	CASSHSGGSTDTQYF
TRBD2	TRBV3-1/TRBV3-2	TRBJ2-2	.	TGTGCCAGCAGTCTTGGGACTAGCGGGGGGCTAAACACCGGGGAGCTGTTTTTT	CASSLGTSGGLNTGELFF
TRBD2	TRBV27	TRBJ2-1	.	TGTGCCAGCAGCCTAGCGGGGGGGCGGTACAATGAGCAGTTCTTC	CASSLAGGRYNEQFF
.	TRBV10-3	TRBJ2-2	.	TGTGCCATCAGCCCGGGGTTCACCGGGGAGCTGTTTTTT	CAISPGFTGELFF
TRBD1	TRBV5-1	TRBJ2-5	.	TGCGCCAGCAGCTTGAGCGGGACAGGGGGTTTCGAGACCCAGTACTTC	CASSLSGTGGFETQYF
TRBD1	TRBV28	TRBJ1-4	.	TGTGCCAGCAGTTTGGGGACAGGGGCAACTAATGAAAAACTGTTTTTT	CASSLGTGATNEKLFF
.	TRBV7-9	TRBJ1-1	.	TGTGCCAGCAGCCCCCAGAACACTGAAGCTTTCTTT	CASSPQNTEAFF
TRBD1	TRBV27	TRBJ2-7	.	TGTGCCAGCAGCGGACAGGGCACCTCTTACGAGCAGTACTTC	CASSGQGTSYEQYF
TRBD1	TRBV7-2	TRBJ2-4	.	TGTGCCAGCAGCGCCCTGACAGGGGGTGAAAACATTCAGTACTTC	CASSALTGGENIQYF
TRBD2	TRBV29-1	TRBJ2-1	.	TGCAGCGTCCCCGGGACTAGCGGCTTCTCCTACAATGAGCAGTTCTTC	CSVPGTSGFSYNEQFF
.	TRBV11-3	TRBJ1-3	once	TGTGCCAGCAGCGGCGGACAGAGCTCTGGAAACACCATATATTTT	CASSGGQSSGNTIYF
.	TRBV5-7	TRBJ1-2	.	TGTGCCAGCAGCTTGGACAGCCGGATAGGTTTGTGCTACACCTTC	CASSLDSRIGLCYTF
.	TRBV5-1	TRBJ1-3	.	TGCGCCAGCAGCTCCGGGTCAGAGTACTCTGGAAACACCATATATTTT	CASSSGSEYSGNTIYF
TRBD1	TRBV19	TRBJ1-3	.	TGTGCCAGTAGTATCGGACAGGCCGACTCTGGAAACACCATATATTTT	CASSIGQADSGNTIYF
TRBD1	TRBV6-5	TRBJ1-2	.	TGTGCCAGCAGCTCAGACAGGGTGAACTATGGCTACACCTTC	CASSSDRVNYGYTF
TRBD2	TRBV20-1	TRBJ2-3	.	TGCAGTGCTAGTTCTAGCGGGACCCCCACAGATACGCAGTATTTT	CSASSSGTPTDTQYF